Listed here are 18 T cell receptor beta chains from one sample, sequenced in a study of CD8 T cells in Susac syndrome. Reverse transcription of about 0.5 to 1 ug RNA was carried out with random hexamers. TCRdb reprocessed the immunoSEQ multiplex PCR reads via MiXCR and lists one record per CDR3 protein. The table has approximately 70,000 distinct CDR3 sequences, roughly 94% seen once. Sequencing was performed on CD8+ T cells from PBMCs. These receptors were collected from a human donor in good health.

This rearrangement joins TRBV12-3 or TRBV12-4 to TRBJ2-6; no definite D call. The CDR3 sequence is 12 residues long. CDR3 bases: TGTGGGAGTCGTACTGGGGCCAACGTCCTGACTTTC. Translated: CGSRTGANVLTF.

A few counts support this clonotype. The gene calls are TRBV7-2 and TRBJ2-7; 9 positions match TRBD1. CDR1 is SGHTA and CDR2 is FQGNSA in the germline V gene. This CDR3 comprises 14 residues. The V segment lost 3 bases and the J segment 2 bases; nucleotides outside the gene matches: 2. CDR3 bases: TGTGCCAGCAGCTTCGGACAGGGGACCTACGAGCAGTACTTC. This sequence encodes CASSFGQGTYEQYF. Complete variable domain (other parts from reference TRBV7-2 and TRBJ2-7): GAGVSQSPSNKVTEKGKDVELRCDPISGHTALYWYRQSLGQGLEFLIYFQGNSAPDKSGLPSDRFSAERTGGSVSTLTIQRTQQEDSAVYLCASSFGQGTYEQYFGPGTRLTVT.

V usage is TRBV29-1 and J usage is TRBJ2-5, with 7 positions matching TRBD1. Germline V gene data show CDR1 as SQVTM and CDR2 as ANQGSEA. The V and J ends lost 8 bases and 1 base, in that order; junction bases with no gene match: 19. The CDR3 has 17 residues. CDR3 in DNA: TGCAGCATCAAAGGGGGACAGACCTTAGGGTCCCAAGAGACCCAGTACTTC. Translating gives CSIKGGQTLGSQETQYF.

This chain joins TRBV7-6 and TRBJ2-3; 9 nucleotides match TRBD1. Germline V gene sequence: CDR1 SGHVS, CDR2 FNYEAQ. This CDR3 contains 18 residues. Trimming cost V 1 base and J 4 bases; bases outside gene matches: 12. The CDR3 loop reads CASSLGPGDRELPDTQYF. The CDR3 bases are TGTGCCAGCAGCTTAGGACCTGGGGACAGGGAACTTCCAGATACGCAGTATTTT.

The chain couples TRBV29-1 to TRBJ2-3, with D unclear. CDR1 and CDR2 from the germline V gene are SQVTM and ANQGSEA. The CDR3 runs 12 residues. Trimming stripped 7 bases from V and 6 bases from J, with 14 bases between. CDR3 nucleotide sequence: TGCAGCGCGGAGACGTTGGGGGATACGCAGTATTTT. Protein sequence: CSAETLGDTQYF.

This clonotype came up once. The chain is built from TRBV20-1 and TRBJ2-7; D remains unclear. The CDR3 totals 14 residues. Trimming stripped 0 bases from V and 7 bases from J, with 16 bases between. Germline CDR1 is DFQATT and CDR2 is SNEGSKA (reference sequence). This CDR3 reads CSARDEGAADEQYF. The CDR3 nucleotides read TGCAGTGCTAGAGATGAAGGAGCCGCCGATGAGCAGTACTTC.

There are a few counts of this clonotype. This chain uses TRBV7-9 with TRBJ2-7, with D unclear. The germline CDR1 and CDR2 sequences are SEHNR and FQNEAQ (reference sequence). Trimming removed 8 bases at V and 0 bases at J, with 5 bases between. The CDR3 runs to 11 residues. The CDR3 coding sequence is TGTGCCAGCTTAGACTCCTACGAGCAGTACTTC. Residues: CASLDSYEQYF.

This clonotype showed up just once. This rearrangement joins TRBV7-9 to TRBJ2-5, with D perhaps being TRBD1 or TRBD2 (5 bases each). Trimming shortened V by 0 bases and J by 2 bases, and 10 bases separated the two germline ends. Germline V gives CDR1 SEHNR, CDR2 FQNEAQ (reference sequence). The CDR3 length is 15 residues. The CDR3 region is CASSLAGTPQETQYF. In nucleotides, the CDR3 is TGTGCCAGCAGCTTAGCAGGGACCCCTCAAGAGACCCAGTACTTC.

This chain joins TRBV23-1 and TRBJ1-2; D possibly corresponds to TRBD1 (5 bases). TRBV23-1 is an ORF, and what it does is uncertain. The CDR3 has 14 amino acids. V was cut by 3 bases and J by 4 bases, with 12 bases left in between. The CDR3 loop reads CASSHNRMGYGYTF. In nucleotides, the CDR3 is TGCGCCAGCAGTCATAACAGGATGGGCTATGGCTACACCTTC.

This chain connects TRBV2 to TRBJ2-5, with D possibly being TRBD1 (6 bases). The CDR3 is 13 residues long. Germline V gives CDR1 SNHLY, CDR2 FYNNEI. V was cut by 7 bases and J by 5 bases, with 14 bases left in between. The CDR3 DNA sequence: TGTGCCAGCACCTGGGGGCAACGGGAGACCCAGTACTTC. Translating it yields CASTWGQRETQYF.

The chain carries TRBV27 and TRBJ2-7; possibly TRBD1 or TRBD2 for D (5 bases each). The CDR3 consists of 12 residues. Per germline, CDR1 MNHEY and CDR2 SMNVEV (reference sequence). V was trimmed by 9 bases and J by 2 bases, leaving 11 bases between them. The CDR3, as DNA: TGTGCCAGTGGGGACGGAGCCTACGAGCAGTACTTC. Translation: CASGDGAYEQYF.

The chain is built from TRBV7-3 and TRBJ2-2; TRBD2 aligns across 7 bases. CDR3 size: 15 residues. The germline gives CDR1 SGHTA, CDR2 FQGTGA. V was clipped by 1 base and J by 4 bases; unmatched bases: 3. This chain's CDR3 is CASSLNGGGTGELFF. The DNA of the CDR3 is TGTGCCAGCAGCTTAAATGGCGGGGGCACCGGGGAGCTGTTTTTT.

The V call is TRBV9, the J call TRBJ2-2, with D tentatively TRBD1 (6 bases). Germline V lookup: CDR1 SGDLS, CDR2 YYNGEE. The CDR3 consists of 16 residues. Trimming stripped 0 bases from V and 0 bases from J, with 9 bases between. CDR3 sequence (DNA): TGTGCCAGCAGCGTAGAAAGGGGGTCGAACACCGGGGAGCTGTTTTTT. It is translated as CASSVERGSNTGELFF.

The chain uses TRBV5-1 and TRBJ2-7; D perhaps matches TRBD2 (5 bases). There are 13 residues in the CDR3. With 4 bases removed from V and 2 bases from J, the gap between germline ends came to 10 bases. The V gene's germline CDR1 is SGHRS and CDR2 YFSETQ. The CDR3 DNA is TGCGCCAGCAGCCAAACTAGGACCTACGAGCAGTACTTC. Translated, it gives CASSQTRTYEQYF. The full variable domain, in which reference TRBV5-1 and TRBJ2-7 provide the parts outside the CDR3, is KAGVTQTPRYLIKTRGQQVTLSCSPISGHRSVSWYQQTPGQGLQFLFEYFSETQRNKGNFPGRFSGRQFSNSRSEMNVSTLELGDSALYLCASSQTRTYEQYFGPGTRLTVT.

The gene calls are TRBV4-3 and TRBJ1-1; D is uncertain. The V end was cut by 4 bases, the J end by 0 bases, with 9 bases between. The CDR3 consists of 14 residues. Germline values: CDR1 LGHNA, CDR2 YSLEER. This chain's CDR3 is CASSLWTVNTEAFF. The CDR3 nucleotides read TGCGCCAGCAGCCTGTGGACCGTGAACACTGAAGCTTTCTTT.

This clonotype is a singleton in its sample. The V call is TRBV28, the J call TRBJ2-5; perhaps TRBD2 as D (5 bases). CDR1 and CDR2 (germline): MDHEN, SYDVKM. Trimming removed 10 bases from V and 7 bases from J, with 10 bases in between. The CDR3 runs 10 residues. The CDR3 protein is CATYGGTQYF. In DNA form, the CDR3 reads TGTGCCACCTACGGAGGGACCCAGTACTTC.

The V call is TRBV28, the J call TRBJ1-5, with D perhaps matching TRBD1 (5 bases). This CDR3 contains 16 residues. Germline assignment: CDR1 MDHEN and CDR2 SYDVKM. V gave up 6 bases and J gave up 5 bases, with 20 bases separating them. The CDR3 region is CASRSLGRRTDQPQHF. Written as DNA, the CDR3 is TGTGCCAGCAGGTCTCTGGGACGGAGGACCGATCAGCCCCAGCATTTT.

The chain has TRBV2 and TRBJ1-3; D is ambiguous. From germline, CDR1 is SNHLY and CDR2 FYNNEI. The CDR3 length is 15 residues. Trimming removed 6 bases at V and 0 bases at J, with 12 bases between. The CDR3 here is CASRDGLLSGNTIYF. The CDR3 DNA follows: TGTGCCAGCAGGGATGGGCTCCTCTCTGGAAACACCATATATTTT.